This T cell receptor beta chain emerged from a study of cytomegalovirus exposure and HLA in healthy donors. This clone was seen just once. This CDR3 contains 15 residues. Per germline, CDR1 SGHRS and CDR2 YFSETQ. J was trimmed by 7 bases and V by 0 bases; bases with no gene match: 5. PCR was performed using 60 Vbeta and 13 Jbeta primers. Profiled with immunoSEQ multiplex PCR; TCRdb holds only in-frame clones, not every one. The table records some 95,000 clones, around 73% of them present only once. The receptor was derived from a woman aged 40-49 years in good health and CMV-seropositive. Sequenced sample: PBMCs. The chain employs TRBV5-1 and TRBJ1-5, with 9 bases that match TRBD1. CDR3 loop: CASSLAGTGTQPQHF. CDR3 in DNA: TGCGCCAGCAGCTTGGCCGGGACAGGGACGCAGCCCCAGCATTTT. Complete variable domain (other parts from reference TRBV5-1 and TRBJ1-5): KAGVTQTPRYLIKTRGQQVTLSCSPISGHRSVSWYQQTPGQGLQFLFEYFSETQRNKGNFPGRFSGRQFSNSRSEMNVSTLELGDSALYLCASSLAGTGTQPQHFGDGTRLSIL.